The 16 T cell receptor beta chains in this list originate from one sample, sequenced in a study of T cell responses to AZD1222 COVID-19 vaccine. Libraries were prepared by immunoSEQ multiplex PCR; TCRdb keeps only in-frame clonotypes and omits some of them. The data hold some 86,000 clones, with approximately 91% observed a single time. The sample was peripheral blood, taken 28 days after the second AZD1222 dose. All receptors derive from an adult who received the AZD1222 COVID-19 vaccine.

A single count supports this clone. The chain joins TRBV4-2 to TRBJ2-5, with D perhaps TRBD2 (5 bases). Trimming cost V 4 bases and J 4 bases, with 13 bases left between them. This CDR3 spans 14 amino acids. Germline-derived CDR1 and CDR2 are LGHNA and YNFKEQ. CDR3 DNA sequence: TGTGCCAGCAGCCCAGGCGGAGGCCGAGAGACCCAGTACTTC. This gives the protein CASSPGGGRETQYF.

The V call is TRBV6-4, the J call TRBJ2-7; TRBD1 matches at 11 bases. CDR3 length equals 14 residues. The trim removed 3 bases at V and 5 bases at J, leaving 3 bases unmatched. Germline lookup yields CDR1 MRHNA and CDR2 SNTAGT. CDR3 in DNA: TGTGCCAGCAGTGAAGGACAGGGGGCGGACGAGCAGTACTTC. Translated: CASSEGQGADEQYF.

This chain links TRBV14 with TRBJ1-2; D may be TRBD1 (5 bases). Trimming shortened V by 1 base and J by 4 bases, and 7 bases separated the two germline ends. The length of the CDR3 is 13 residues. CDR1 is SGHDN and CDR2 is FVKESK in the germline V gene. This CDR3 is CASSQAGTYGYTF. CDR3 bases: TGTGCCAGCAGCCAAGCAGGGACCTATGGCTACACCTTC.

The rearrangement uses TRBV6-2 or TRBV6-3 and TRBJ2-7; D is uncertain. The CDR3 totals 13 residues. Germline CDR1 reads MNHEY; CDR2 reads SVGEGT. The germline V and J ends were trimmed by 2 bases and 3 bases, with 8 bases remaining between them. CDR3 sequence reads: CASSYGGNYEQYF. In DNA, the CDR3 is TGTGCCAGCAGTTACGGCGGAAACTACGAGCAGTACTTC.

This chain links TRBV28 with TRBJ1-1; weak D call: TRBD1 (5 bases). This CDR3 spans 12 amino acids. The V and J ends lost 5 bases and 9 bases respectively, with 13 bases between them. Germline-derived CDR1 and CDR2 are MDHEN and SYDVKM. The CDR3 DNA sequence: TGTGCCAGCAGTCTGGGGGGGTGGAAAGCTTTCTTT. Encoded protein: CASSLGGWKAFF.

The chain employs TRBV4-1 and TRBJ2-1; tentatively, D is TRBD1 (5 bases). The CDR3 length is 17 residues. V was pared by 0 bases and J by 0 bases, with 12 bases between. The germline gives CDR1 MGHRA, CDR2 YSYEKL. The CDR3 region has the DNA TGCGCCAGCAGCCAAGATAGGGGCCCCTACTCCTACAATGAGCAGTTCTTC. Translation: CASSQDRGPYSYNEQFF.

This chain uses TRBV19 with TRBJ1-2, with no clear D. Germline CDR1 reads LNHDA; CDR2 reads SQIVND (reference sequence). Between the trimmed V and J ends, which lost 1 base and 3 bases, there was a span of 27 bases. CDR3 length: 20 residues. CDR3 region: CASSIASPLVMEGEHYGYTF. CDR3 nucleotide sequence: TGTGCCAGTAGTATAGCCTCACCACTAGTAATGGAGGGTGAGCACTATGGCTACACCTTC.

The chain combines TRBV10-2 with TRBJ2-5; tentative D call: TRBD2 (5 bases). Between the trimmed V and J ends, which lost 6 bases and 2 bases, there was a span of 10 bases. Germline-derived CDR1 and CDR2 are WSHSY and SAAADI. The CDR3 covers 13 residues. The CDR3 region has the DNA TGCGCCAGCAGAGAACGGGGTCAAGAGACCCAGTACTTC. Protein sequence: CASRERGQETQYF.

This sequence joins TRBV5-4 and TRBJ2-7; tentatively, D is TRBD1 (6 bases). Germline loops: CDR1 SGHNT, CDR2 YYREEE (reference sequence). This CDR3 spans 16 amino acids. Trimming took off 3 bases at V and 0 bases at J, with 16 bases between the two ends. CDR3 nucleotide sequence: TGTGCCAGCAGCTCATACAGGGAAGGGCTCTCCTACGAGCAGTACTTC. Encoded protein: CASSSYREGLSYEQYF.

This rearrangement joins TRBV28 to TRBJ1-4; perhaps TRBD1 as D (6 bases). In germline, CDR1 is MDHEN, CDR2 SYDVKM. Trimming took 6 bases from V and 2 from J, leaving 13 bases between them. The CDR3 covers 15 residues. The CDR3 reads CASSIQGYTNEKLFF. The CDR3 DNA sequence: TGTGCCAGCAGCATACAGGGATATACTAATGAAAAACTGTTTTTT.

The V call is TRBV3-1 (or the pseudogene TRBV3-2), the J call TRBJ2-7, with TRBD2 identical over 12 bases. This CDR3 is 15 amino acids long. Germline-derived CDR1 and CDR2 are LGHDT and YNNKEL (reference sequence). V lost 5 bases, J lost 3 bases, and 5 bases stayed unmatched. In DNA form, the CDR3 reads TGTGCCAGCAGCGCCCTGACTAGCGGGAGCTACGAGCAGTACTTC. Protein product: CASSALTSGSYEQYF.

This clone has a single count. This chain links TRBV14 with TRBJ2-2; D is unresolved. Germline CDR1 is SGHDN and CDR2 is FVKESK. The CDR3 covers 15 residues. Trimming removed 4 bases from V and 0 bases from J, with 9 bases in between. CDR3 residues: CASSRIYPNTGELFF. DNA of the CDR3: TGTGCCAGCAGCCGAATTTACCCGAACACCGGGGAGCTGTTTTTT.

The chain couples TRBV18 to TRBJ1-3; a weak D match, TRBD1 (5 bases). The CDR3 extends over 14 amino acids. V shed 8 bases and J shed 0 bases, with 11 bases lying between them. Germline lookup yields CDR1 KGHSH and CDR2 LQKENI. The CDR3 bases are TGTGCCAGCCGGGGCTTTCTCTCTGGAAACACCATATATTTT. Protein: CASRGFLSGNTIYF.

The chain couples TRBV6-2 or TRBV6-3 to TRBJ2-7, with D hard to call. The V end was cut by 0 bases, the J end by 0 bases, with 6 bases between. Germline V gene data show CDR1 as MNHEY and CDR2 as SVGEGT. CDR3 length equals 14 residues. The CDR3 region has the DNA TGTGCCAGCAGTTACTCGGCGGTCTCCTACGAGCAGTACTTC. It is translated as CASSYSAVSYEQYF.

This clone was observed once. The gene calls are TRBV7-8 and TRBJ1-4; D uncertain. The CDR3 totals 15 residues. Germline V gives CDR1 SGHVS, CDR2 FQNEAQ. V lost 1 base, J lost 7 bases, and 13 bases lay in between. The CDR3 DNA follows: TGTGCCAGCAGCTTAGACGGACGACCGCTTGAAAAACTGTTTTTT. Protein product: CASSLDGRPLEKLFF.

The chain is built from TRBV7-3 and TRBJ2-3; 8 nucleotides match TRBD2. This CDR3 is built from 15 residues. The J segment lost 4 bases and the V segment lost 3 bases, leaving 6 bases of the junction unmatched. Germline CDR1 is SGHTA and CDR2 is FQGTGA. CDR3 residues: CASSFRSGRSDTQYF. The CDR3 bases are TGTGCCAGCAGCTTCAGGAGCGGGAGATCAGATACGCAGTATTTT.